The 27 T cell receptor beta chains below were found in one sample sequenced in a study of CD8+CD57+ T cells in acquired aplastic anemia. For sequencing, patients were chosen who had shown expansion of CD8+CD57+ cells by flow cytometry. The template for TCR beta VDJ and CDR3 sequence profiling was genomic DNA. TCRdb re-called the reads with MiXCR, one entry per CDR3 protein. The table has 200,000 to 300,000 distinct CDR3 sequences, around 82% seen once. The sample consisted of sorted CD4+, CD8+, or CD8+CD57+ T cells (not recorded which) from PBMCs. These TCRs come from a human donor with aplastic anemia.

Comments on this clonotype: This likely comes from a read error, as the CDR3 has no conserved phenylalanine or tryptophan at its end. The chain uses TRBV5-6 and TRBJ1-5; D is ambiguous. The CDR3 is 14 amino acids. Germline loops: CDR1 SGHDT, CDR2 YYEEEE. Trimming pared 4 bases from V and 2 bases from J, leaving 10 bases between. CDR3 amino acids: CASSDDCGNQPQHS. CDR3 coding DNA: TGTGCCAGCAGCGATGATTGTGGCAATCAGCCCCAGCATTCT.

The genes are TRBV14 and TRBJ2-1; TRBD2 matches 7 bases. Germline assignment: CDR1 SGHDN and CDR2 FVKESK. V lost 4 bases to trimming and J lost 9 bases; unmatched junction nucleotides: 9. The CDR3 spans 14 residues. Written as DNA, the CDR3 is TGTGCCAGCAGCCCCCGCCAAGGGGAGGGTGAGCAGTTCTTC. Protein product: CASSPRQGEGEQFF.

This clonotype came up many times. The chain is built from TRBV9 and TRBJ1-3; 7 bases map to TRBD1. The V and J ends lost 4 bases and 1 base, in that order; junction bases with no gene match: 5. This CDR3 spans 15 amino acids. CDR1 and CDR2 from the germline V gene are SGDLS and YYNGEE. CDR3 sequence (DNA): TGTGCCAGCAGCCCAGAGACAGGGTCTGGAAACACCATATATTTT. It encodes CASSPETGSGNTIYF. Full variable domain (remainder filled in from reference TRBV9 and TRBJ1-3): DSGVTQTPKHLITATGQRVTLRCSPRSGDLSVYWYQQSLDQGLQFLIQYYNGEERAKGNILERFSAQQFPDLHSELNLSSLELGDSALYFCASSPETGSGNTIYFGEGSWLTVV.

Of note for this clonotype: Sequence at one end of the junction differs from germline and may be a read error. The V call is TRBV13, the J call TRBJ2-3; the match to TRBD1 covers 8 bases. Germline CDR1 PRHDT, CDR2 FYEKMQ (reference sequence). CDR3 length: 14 amino acids. CDR3 sequence: CASSLGTGVHYEHF. For the CDR3, the DNA is TGTGCCAGCAGTTTAGGGACAGGTGTCCACTACGAGCATTTT.

J is TRBJ2-3 and V is TRBV5-1, with D possibly being TRBD2 (6 bases). V shed 2 bases and J shed 8 bases, with 15 bases lying between them. The CDR3 totals 14 residues. CDR1 is SGHRS, CDR2 YFSETQ, per germline. In nucleotides, the CDR3 is TGCGCCAGCAGCTTAGCGGAGGGTCAGGGTACGCAGTATTTT. Its translation is CASSLAEGQGTQYF.

A remark on this clonotype: This could be a read error, since a much larger clone is one nucleotide away. The V call is TRBV15, the J call TRBJ2-5; no clear D gene. This CDR3 has 14 amino acids. Looked up from germline, CDR1 is LNHNV and CDR2 is YYDKDF (reference sequence). The chain's CDR3 is CATSRGTRQEAQYF. DNA of the CDR3: TGTGCCACCAGCAGGGGCACCAGGCAAGAGGCCCAGTACTTC.

The rearrangement links TRBV6-4 to TRBJ2-6; 8 positions agree with TRBD1. Looked up from germline, CDR1 is MRHNA and CDR2 is SNTAGT. V dropped 6 bases and J dropped 6; count of bases not matched to a gene: 13. The CDR3 sequence is 17 residues long. This CDR3 is CASRTPGQANLANVLTF. CDR3 coding DNA: TGTGCCAGCAGGACACCGGGACAGGCGAACCTGGCCAACGTCCTGACTTTC.

As to this clonotype: This may be a read error, as it is one base from a much larger clone. Since no conserved phenylalanine or tryptophan closes the CDR3, a read error is the likely cause. Because the CDR3's place on the DNA is in doubt, the DNA is left out and the CDR3 is given as listed by TCRdb. V and J are TRBV9 and TRBJ2-3; TRBD1 is the table's D call and was not checked against the DNA. The CDR3 totals 13 residues, both ends included. The germline V gene encodes CDR1 SGDLS and CDR2 YYNGEE. This chain's CDR3 is CASSDGGTGVNTV.

Concerning this clonotype: The junction differs from germline at one of its ends, possibly a read error. J is TRBJ1-1 and V is TRBV2; perhaps TRBD1 as D (5 bases). CDR3 length: 15 residues. Germline loops: CDR1 SNHLY, CDR2 FYNNEI. The CDR3 DNA is TGTGCCAGCGGCGTAGGTCTGACAGATAACACTGAAGTTGTCTTT. This codes for CASGVGLTDNTEVVF.

In regard to this clonotype: A read error is likely, as this CDR3 ends without the conserved phenylalanine or tryptophan. The DNA is left out, because the CDR3 cannot be placed on it with certainty; the CDR3 is given as TCRdb lists it. The rearrangement joins TRBV2 to TRBJ1-2; the table assigns TRBD1, which was not confirmed against the DNA. Counting both end residues, the CDR3 totals 16 amino acids. Germline CDR1 and CDR2: SNHLY and FYNNEI. CDR3 loop: CASGVGGTGVNYGYPG.

The gene calls are TRBV30 and TRBJ2-7; TRBD2 is a possible D gene (6 bases). CDR1 is GTSNPN and CDR2 is SVGIG in the germline V gene (reference sequence). This CDR3 region has 14 residues. The germline V and J ends were trimmed by 8 bases and 6 bases, with 23 bases remaining between them. CDR3 coding DNA: TGTGCCAGCAGCCCGGGGCTAGCGTTTGTCGAGCAGTACTTC. Translated: CASSPGLAFVEQYF.

With regard to this clonotype: The conserved final phenylalanine or tryptophan is absent from the CDR3, which likely points to a read error. The chain has TRBV2 and TRBJ2-7, with D perhaps being TRBD1 or TRBD2 (7 bases each). Trimming stripped 3 bases from V and 4 bases from J, with 16 bases between. CDR1 is SNHLY and CDR2 is FYNNEI in the germline V gene. This CDR3 is built from 15 residues. As DNA, the CDR3 is TGTGCCAGCAGTGAGGGGGGGACAGATACGTACGAGCAGTACCCC. Translated, it gives CASSEGGTDTYEQYP.

The rearrangement uses TRBV7-2 and TRBJ2-6, with D tentatively TRBD2 (7 bases). There are 16 residues in the CDR3. Per the germline V gene, CDR1 is SGHTA and CDR2 is FQGNSA. Between the trimmed V and J ends, which lost 3 bases and 11 bases, there was a span of 20 bases. The CDR3 DNA follows: TGTGCCAGCAGCTTGACGGGGGGCGCCGGCGCTGACGTCCTGACTTTC. Protein product: CASSLTGGAGADVLTF.

This clonotype was counted only a few times. This sequence joins TRBV6-4 and TRBJ2-7; 9 positions match TRBD2. V lost 0 bases and J lost 7; bases outside the gene matches: 10. The CDR3 sequence is 16 residues long. The germline CDR1 and CDR2 sequences are MRHNA and SNTAGT. CDR3 residues: CASSDSLGLASNEQYV. CDR3 coding DNA: TGTGCCAGCAGTGACTCGCTCGGACTAGCGAGTAATGAGCAGTACGTC.

V gene TRBV9 combines with J gene TRBJ2-3, with 7 bases fitting TRBD1. The germline V gene has CDR1 SGDLS and CDR2 YYNGEE. V shed 0 bases and J 10 bases; nucleotides not matched to a gene: 8. The CDR3 loop spans 14 amino acids. The CDR3 DNA follows: TGTGCCAGCAGCGTAGAAGGGGGCCCGGAGGCGCAGTATTTT. Protein product: CASSVEGGPEAQYF.

The chain uses TRBV7-9 and TRBJ1-2; TRBD1 matches at 10 bases. CDR3 length equals 17 residues. Germline CDR1 and CDR2: SEHNR and FQNEAQ (reference sequence). V lost 1 base to trimming and J lost 4 bases; unmatched junction nucleotides: 9. The CDR3 sequence: CASSLGSGTGDSYGYTF. The CDR3 coding sequence is TGTGCCAGCAGCTTAGGTTCGGGGACAGGGGATTCCTATGGCTACACCTTC.

Regarding this clonotype: This CDR3 is missing its conserved last phenylalanine or tryptophan, likely due to a read error. This chain links TRBV4-2 with TRBJ2-1, with D perhaps being TRBD1 or TRBD2 (5 bases each). This CDR3 comprises 16 residues. V was pared by 4 bases and J by 1 base, with 14 bases between. Germline V gene data show CDR1 as LGHNA and CDR2 as YNFKEQ. The CDR3 bases are TGTGCCAGCAGCCTCGAGCGGTGGGGGTCCTACAATGAGCAGTTCCTC. As protein: CASSLERWGSYNEQFL.

Points on this clonotype: No DNA is shown, since the ends of the CDR3 on it are uncertain; the CDR3 is the one TCRdb lists. The V and J genes are TRBV7-9 and TRBJ2-7; TRBD2 is the table's D call and was not checked against the DNA. Germline assignment: CDR1 SEHNR and CDR2 FQNEAQ (reference sequence). Termini included, the CDR3 measures 14 amino acids. CDR3: CASSLPAEQFFGPF.

The J gene is TRBJ2-3, the V gene TRBV6-4; TRBD2 aligns across 11 bases. The J segment lost 11 bases and the V segment lost 5 bases, leaving 9 bases of the junction unmatched. In germline, CDR1 is MRHNA, CDR2 SNTAGT. This CDR3 has 14 residues. As DNA, the CDR3 is TGTGCCAGCAGTCTAGCGGGGGGATCTTCTGAGCAGTATTTT. It yields the protein CASSLAGGSSEQYF.

The genes are TRBV7-2 and TRBJ1-3; no clear D. CDR1 and CDR2 (germline): SGHTA, FQGNSA. The CDR3 consists of 13 residues. V lost 7 bases and J 3 bases, leaving 10 bases between the germline ends. The CDR3 spells CASTSNSGNTIYF. CDR3 DNA: TGTGCCAGCACCTCAAACAGTGGAAACACCATATATTTT.

Remarks on this clonotype: An end of the junction differs from the germline gene, which may be a read error. The V gene is TRBV7-2, the J gene TRBJ2-3, with D perhaps matching TRBD1 (6 bases). Looked up from germline, CDR1 is SGHTA and CDR2 is FQGNSA. This CDR3 contains 14 residues. DNA for the CDR3: TGTGCCAGCAGCTTAGTGACAGGACCTGAAGCTTTCTTTTTT. It translates to CASSLVTGPEAFFF.

The V call is TRBV19, the J call TRBJ1-5, with 7 bases that match TRBD1. V was pared by 5 bases and J by 7 bases, with 5 bases of the junction left unmatched. CDR1 is LNHDA and CDR2 is SQIVND in the germline V gene (reference sequence). There are 13 residues in the CDR3. CDR3 DNA sequence: TGTGCCAGTAGTGCCGACAGGGTCCAGCCCCAGCATTTT. As protein: CASSADRVQPQHF.

With respect to this clonotype: Without the conserved terminal phenylalanine or tryptophan, this CDR3 likely stems from a read error. Because the CDR3's place on the DNA is in doubt, the DNA is left out and the CDR3 is given as listed by TCRdb. This chain uses TRBV7-9 with TRBJ1-5. Germline CDR1 reads SEHNR; CDR2 reads FQNEAQ (reference sequence). Ends included, the CDR3 has 13 residues. The CDR3 reads CASSFPRSGPRHE.

The chain has TRBV7-3 and TRBJ2-3, with TRBD1 identical over 7 bases. V trimming: 8 bases; J trimming: 13 bases; junction bases outside the gene matches: 15. In germline, CDR1 is SGHTA, CDR2 FQGTGA. The CDR3 has 13 amino acids. DNA of the CDR3: TGTGCCAGCGGGGAAGGGGGCACCGCCGTGGAGTATTTT. It specifies CASGEGGTAVEYF.

The genes are TRBV4-1 and TRBJ2-7; 8 nucleotides match TRBD1. There are 15 residues in the CDR3. V lost 4 bases, J lost 0 bases, and 5 bases stayed unmatched. Germline CDR1 MGHRA, CDR2 YSYEKL. CDR3 DNA sequence: TGCGCCAGCAGCCTCAGACAGGGGTGCTCCTACGAGCAGTACGTC. Translated, it gives CASSLRQGCSYEQYV.

About this clonotype itself: A junction end diverges from the germline sequence, so it may reflect a read error. V is TRBV7-8 and J is TRBJ2-3; 7 bases map to TRBD2. CDR1 is SGHVS, CDR2 FQNEAQ, per germline. CDR3 length: 14 residues. The CDR3 sequence is CASSLVVSGRENTF. The CDR3 DNA reads TGTGCCAGCAGCTTAGTAGTAAGTGGGAGGGAAAACACATTT.

V is TRBV5-4 and J is TRBJ1-2; no firm D call. CDR1 is SGHNT and CDR2 is YYREEE in the germline V gene (reference sequence). Deletions cut 6 bases from V and 3 bases from J, with 15 bases between. The CDR3 spans 14 residues. The CDR3 nucleotides read TGTGCCAGCAACGTGGACGGGGAGGACTATGGCTACACCTTC. Translation gives CASNVDGEDYGYTF.